What follows are 28 T cell receptor beta chains derived from one specimen sequenced in a study of T cell responses to AZD1222 COVID-19 vaccine. The data were produced by immunoSEQ multiplex PCR, yet TCRdb's version contains in-frame clones alone and is incomplete. The table shows roughly 92,000 clones, with roughly 89% occurring only once. The specimen comprised peripheral blood, sampled on day 0 of AZD1222 vaccination. The receptors here all came from an adult in good health.

The chain carries TRBV18 and TRBJ1-2; 8 nucleotides line up with TRBD1. The CDR3 has 13 residues. V lost 3 bases, J lost 6 bases, and 3 bases stayed unmatched. Germline assignment: CDR1 KGHSH and CDR2 LQKENI. The CDR3 DNA is TGTGCCAGCTCACCCGGACAGGGCGATGGCTACACCTTC. It specifies CASSPGQGDGYTF.

The genes are TRBV4-1 and TRBJ2-5, with a weak D call TRBD1 (6 bases). Per germline, CDR1 MGHRA and CDR2 YSYEKL. There are 15 residues in the CDR3. V lost 0 bases, J lost 2 bases, and 10 bases lay in between. The CDR3 loop reads CASSQDTDRQETQYF. The CDR3 nucleotides read TGCGCCAGCAGCCAAGATACGGACAGACAAGAGACCCAGTACTTC.

V gene TRBV2 combines with J gene TRBJ1-4, with D uncertain. The CDR3 contains 14 residues. Germline lookup yields CDR1 SNHLY and CDR2 FYNNEI. The V end was cut by 8 bases, the J end by 0 bases, with 10 bases between. CDR3 loop: CASGSFATNEKLFF. CDR3 coding DNA: TGTGCCAGCGGGTCCTTTGCAACTAATGAAAAACTGTTTTTT.

CDR3 nucleotide sequence: TGCGCCAGCAGCTTGAGTGGCGGGGGTTCCCTCCGGACTGAAGCTTTCTTT. Amino acid sequence: CASSLSGGGSLRTEAFF. The chain has TRBV5-1 and TRBJ1-1, with D perhaps matching TRBD1 (5 bases). The CDR3 is made up of 17 amino acids. V lost 1 base and J lost 5, with 21 bases in between. The V gene's germline CDR1 is SGHRS and CDR2 YFSETQ.

CDR3 sequence reads: CSSWGGQFYGYTF. The CDR3 DNA is TGCAGCTCGTGGGGGGGGCAGTTCTATGGCTACACCTTC. V usage is TRBV29-1 and J usage is TRBJ1-2; D might be TRBD1 (6 bases). Trimming cost V 8 bases and J 4 bases, with 17 bases left between them. This CDR3 has 13 residues. Germline lookup yields CDR1 SQVTM and CDR2 ANQGSEA.

In DNA, the CDR3 is TGTGCCAGCAGCTTAGGGCCAGAAGAGACCCAGTACTTC. It specifies CASSLGPEETQYF. This chain joins TRBV7-3 and TRBJ2-5; D gene uncertain. The CDR3 extends over 13 amino acids. Germline CDR1 reads SGHTA; CDR2 reads FQGTGA. Trimming removed 2 bases from V and 3 bases from J, with 7 bases in between.

The rearrangement uses TRBV15 and TRBJ1-2; D possibly corresponds to TRBD1 (5 bases). Germline V gene data show CDR1 as LNHNV and CDR2 as YYDKDF (reference sequence). V was pared by 1 base and J by 4 bases, with 25 bases between. This CDR3 comprises 19 residues. The CDR3 sequence is CATSRGKPDTRGVPYGYTF. In DNA form, the CDR3 reads TGTGCCACCAGCAGAGGGAAACCGGACACGCGAGGGGTGCCCTATGGCTACACCTTC.

The J gene is TRBJ1-3, the V gene TRBV27; possibly TRBD1 for D (6 bases). The ends were cut back, 3 bases at V and 3 bases at J, with 12 bases in the middle. CDR1 and CDR2 from the germline V gene are MNHEY and SMNVEV (reference sequence). This CDR3 has 15 residues. The DNA of the CDR3 is TGTGCCAGCAGTTTGCAGGGGCAAGGTGGAAACACCATATATTTT. It specifies CASSLQGQGGNTIYF.

The rearrangement links TRBV7-6 to TRBJ1-1, with D perhaps matching TRBD1 (5 bases). The CDR3 extends over 15 amino acids. The germline V and J ends were trimmed by 5 bases and 1 base, with 14 bases remaining between them. In germline, CDR1 is SGHVS, CDR2 FNYEAQ. Written as DNA, the CDR3 is TGTGCCAGCAGCCGATTAGGCGGGGGGAACACTGAAGCTTTCTTT. Amino acid sequence: CASSRLGGGNTEAFF.

The V gene is TRBV12-5, the J gene TRBJ1-5; a possible D gene is TRBD1 (5 bases). This CDR3 comprises 13 residues. CDR1 is LGHNT and CDR2 is FRNRAP in the germline V gene. Deletions cut 7 bases from V and 3 bases from J, with 10 bases between. In DNA form, the CDR3 reads TGTGCTAGTGCCTCAGGGTCCAATCAGCCCCAGCATTTT. It translates to CASASGSNQPQHF.

The chain carries TRBV5-1 and TRBJ2-7; no firm D call. V dropped 0 bases and J dropped 3 bases, with 7 bases sitting between them. CDR3 length: 13 residues. Germline assignment: CDR1 SGHRS and CDR2 YFSETQ. The CDR3 DNA reads as TGCGCCAGCAGCTTGGACCGTTACTACGAGCAGTACTTC. Protein product: CASSLDRYYEQYF.

On this clone: The junction differs from germline at one of its ends, possibly a read error. The chain uses TRBV7-9 and TRBJ2-3; 7 bases are shared with TRBD2. This CDR3 is built from 14 residues. CDR1 is SEHNR, CDR2 FQNEAQ, per germline (reference sequence). CDR3 protein: CASSVAGVADTQYF. CDR3 DNA: TGTGCCAGCAGCGTAGCGGGCGTCGCAGATACGCAGTATTTT.

The chain carries TRBV30 and TRBJ1-5, with D tentatively TRBD1 (5 bases). Trimming shortened V by 1 base and J by 4 bases, and 8 bases separated the two germline ends. CDR1 and CDR2 (germline): GTSNPN, SVGIG (reference sequence). This CDR3 has 13 residues. CDR3 coding DNA: TGTGCCTGGAGTGGGGAGGGGAATCAGCCCCAGCATTTT. Its translation: CAWSGEGNQPQHF.

This clone has just a few counts. The chain links TRBV3-1 (or the pseudogene TRBV3-2) to TRBJ1-4, with D possibly matching TRBD1 (6 bases). The V end lost 0 bases, the J end lost 9 bases, and 14 bases lay between the germline ends. The CDR3 has 15 amino acids. Germline-derived CDR1 and CDR2 are LGHDT and YNNKEL (reference sequence). The chain's CDR3 is CASSQDPQGQKKLFF. The DNA of the CDR3 is TGTGCCAGCAGCCAAGATCCGCAGGGACAAAAAAAACTGTTTTTT.

V is TRBV21-1 and J is TRBJ2-1; the table assigns TRBD2, which was not confirmed against the DNA. TRBV21-1 has pseudogene status. This CDR3 has 15 amino acids. The CDR3 DNA sequence: TGTGCCAGCACTAAGACTAGCGGGGGCTACAATGAGCAGTTCTTC. Translating it yields CASTKTSGGYNEQFF.

The chain uses TRBV15 and TRBJ1-4; D may be TRBD1 (6 bases). Trimming stripped 0 bases from V and 16 bases from J, with 18 bases between. CDR3 length: 14 amino acids. Germline CDR1 is LNHNV and CDR2 is YYDKDF (reference sequence). The CDR3 loop is CATSRDGGGLLTFF. CDR3 nucleotides: TGTGCCACCAGCAGAGATGGAGGGGGACTATTAACGTTTTTT. Supplemented by reference TRBV15 and TRBJ1-4, the full variable domain reads DAMVIQNPRYQVTQFGKPVTLSCSQTLNHNVMYWYQQKSSQAPKLLFHYYDKDFNNEADTPDNFQSRRPNTSFCFLDIRSPGLGDTAMYLCATSRDGGGLLTFFGSGTQLSVL.

CDR3 in DNA: TGTGCCAGCAGTTCACAGGGGAATAGCAATCAGCCCCAGCATTTT. Translating it yields CASSSQGNSNQPQHF. The chain joins TRBV2 to TRBJ1-5; the match to TRBD1 covers 7 bases. V trimming: 5 bases; J trimming: 0 bases; junction bases outside the gene matches: 4. Germline CDR1 SNHLY, CDR2 FYNNEI. The length of the CDR3 is 15 residues.

The CDR3: CSVAGTGTYEQFF. CDR3 nucleotides: TGCAGCGTAGCCGGGACAGGGACCTATGAGCAGTTCTTC. The rearrangement uses TRBV29-1 and TRBJ2-1; 9 bases are shared with TRBD1. The CDR3 spans 13 residues. CDR1 is SQVTM and CDR2 is ANQGSEA in the germline V gene. The V and J ends lost 6 bases and 8 bases, in that order; junction bases with no gene match: 8.

The chain links TRBV11-3 to TRBJ2-6; 9 positions agree with TRBD1. J lost 4 bases, V lost 7 bases, and 14 bases had no gene match. This CDR3 has 18 amino acids. Germline V gene data show CDR1 as SGHNT and CDR2 as YENEEA. The CDR3 DNA reads TGTGCCAGCACCTCACAGCCGGGACAGGGACTCGGGGCCAACGTCCTGACTTTC. This encodes CASTSQPGQGLGANVLTF.

This clone was detected only a few times. CDR3 nucleotide sequence: TGTGCCATCACCTCCACAGGGAGGAGCGGCTACACCTTC. This encodes CAITSTGRSGYTF. This rearrangement joins TRBV10-3 to TRBJ1-2; tentative D call: TRBD1 (6 bases). CDR1 is ENHRY and CDR2 is SYGVKD in the germline V gene. This CDR3 contains 13 residues. V lost 7 bases and J lost 8, with 17 bases in between.

The rearrangement joins TRBV4-3 to TRBJ2-2; TRBD1 or TRBD2 may be the D gene (5 bases each). CDR1 and CDR2 (germline): LGHNA, YSLEER. This CDR3 is built from 14 residues. Trimming stripped 1 base from V and 6 bases from J, with 9 bases between. The CDR3 loop is CASSQVEGSGELFF. The CDR3 nucleotides read TGCGCCAGCAGCCAAGTCGAGGGGTCCGGGGAGCTGTTTTTT.

This sequence joins TRBV7-2 and TRBJ2-3; D gene unclear. The CDR3 is made up of 14 amino acids. The V end lost 1 base, the J end lost 2 bases, and 7 bases lay between the germline ends. Germline V gene lookup returns CDR1 SGHTA and CDR2 FQGNSA. DNA of the CDR3: TGTGCCAGCAGCTTAGGACTCAACACAGATACGCAGTATTTT. Translating it yields CASSLGLNTDTQYF.

The genes are TRBV7-5 and TRBJ2-2; the table's D call, TRBD1, was not checked against the DNA. TRBV7-5 is tagged as a pseudogene. This CDR3 contains 17 residues. CDR3 sequence reads: CVRSSGTPNEPTGELFF. The DNA of the CDR3 is TGTGTCAGAAGCTCGGGGACACCAAACGAACCCACCGGGGAGCTGTTTTTT.

This clone was counted once. The chain couples TRBV30 to TRBJ2-3; a possible D gene is TRBD2 (6 bases). Germline V gene data show CDR1 as GTSNPN and CDR2 as SVGIG (reference sequence). This CDR3 region has 15 residues. Trimming pared 2 bases from V and 5 bases from J, leaving 17 bases between. CDR3 DNA: TGTGCCTGGAGTCCAAGTTCGGGACTTCGAGATACGCAGTATTTT. Translating it yields CAWSPSSGLRDTQYF.

This chain links TRBV6-1 with TRBJ2-7, with 10 bases identical to TRBD1. Germline CDR1 is MNHNS and CDR2 is SASEGT. V lost 0 bases to trimming and J lost 3 bases; unmatched junction nucleotides: 11. This CDR3 has 18 amino acids. In DNA form, the CDR3 reads TGTGCCAGCAGTGAAGCGCTTTCGGGGACAGGGGTGCTCTACGAGCAGTACTTC. Its translation: CASSEALSGTGVLYEQYF.

The V and J genes are TRBV21-1 and TRBJ2-1; the table names TRBD2, a call not compared with the DNA. TRBV21-1 is tagged as a pseudogene. The CDR3 has 15 amino acids. CDR3: CASSKGRGSYNEQFF. The CDR3 DNA reads TGTGCCAGCAGCAAAGGGAGGGGTTCCTACAATGAGCAGTTCTTC.

The chain links TRBV6-2 or TRBV6-3 to TRBJ2-5; 9 nucleotides agree with TRBD2. The junction had 6 bases not matched to a gene; V was cut back by 2 bases and J by 2 bases. In germline, CDR1 is MNHEY, CDR2 SVGEGT. This CDR3 region has 16 residues. For the CDR3, the DNA is TGTGCCAGCAGTTACGGGTCGGCGGGGGGGCAAGAGACCCAGTACTTC. It codes for CASSYGSAGGQETQYF.

The V and J genes are TRBV6-2 or TRBV6-3 and TRBJ1-2, with D maybe TRBD1 (6 bases). The V gene lost 2 bases and the J gene lost 4 bases, with 14 bases spanning the gap. Looked up from germline, CDR1 is MNHEY and CDR2 is SVGEGT. The length of the CDR3 is 15 residues. Here the CDR3 reads CASSYVGALGYGYTF. The CDR3 DNA reads as TGTGCCAGCAGTTACGTGGGGGCGCTGGGCTATGGCTACACCTTC.